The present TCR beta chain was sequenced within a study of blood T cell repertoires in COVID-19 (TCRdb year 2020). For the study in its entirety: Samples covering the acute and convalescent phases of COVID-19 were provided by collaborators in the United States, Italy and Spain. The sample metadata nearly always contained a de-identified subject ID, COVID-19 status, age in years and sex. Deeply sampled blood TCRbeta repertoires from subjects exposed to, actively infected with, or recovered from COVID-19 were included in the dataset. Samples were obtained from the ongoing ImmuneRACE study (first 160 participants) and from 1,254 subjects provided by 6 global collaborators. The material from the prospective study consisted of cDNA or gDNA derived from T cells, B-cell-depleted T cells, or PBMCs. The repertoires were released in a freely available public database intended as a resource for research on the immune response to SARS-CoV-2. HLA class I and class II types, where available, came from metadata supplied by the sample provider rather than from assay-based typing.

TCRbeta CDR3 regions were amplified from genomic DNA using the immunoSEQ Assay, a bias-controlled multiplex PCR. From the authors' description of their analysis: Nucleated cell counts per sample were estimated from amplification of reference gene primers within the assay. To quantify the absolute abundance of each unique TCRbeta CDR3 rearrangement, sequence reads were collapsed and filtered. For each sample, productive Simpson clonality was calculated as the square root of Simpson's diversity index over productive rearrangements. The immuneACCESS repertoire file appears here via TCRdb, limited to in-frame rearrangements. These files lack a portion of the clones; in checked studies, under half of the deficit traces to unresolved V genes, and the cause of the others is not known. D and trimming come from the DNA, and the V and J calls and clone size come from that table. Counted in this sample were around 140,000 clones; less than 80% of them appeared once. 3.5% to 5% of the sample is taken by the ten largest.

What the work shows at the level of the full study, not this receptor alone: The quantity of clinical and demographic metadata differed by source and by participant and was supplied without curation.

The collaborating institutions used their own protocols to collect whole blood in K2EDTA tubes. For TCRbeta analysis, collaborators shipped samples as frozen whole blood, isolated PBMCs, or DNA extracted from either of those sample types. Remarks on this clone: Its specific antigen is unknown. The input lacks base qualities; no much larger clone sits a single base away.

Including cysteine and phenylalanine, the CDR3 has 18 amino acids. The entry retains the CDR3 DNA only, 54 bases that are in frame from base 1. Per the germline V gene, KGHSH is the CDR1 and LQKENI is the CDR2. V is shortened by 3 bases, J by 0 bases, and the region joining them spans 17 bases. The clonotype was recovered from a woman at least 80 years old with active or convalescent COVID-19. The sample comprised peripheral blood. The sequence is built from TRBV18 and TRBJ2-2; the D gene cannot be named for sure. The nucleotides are TGTGCCAGCTCACCCTTTCGCAGATTAAACGCGAACACCGGGGAGCTGTTTTTT. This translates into CASSPFRRLNANTGELFF. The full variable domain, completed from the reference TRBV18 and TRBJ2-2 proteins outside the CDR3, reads NAGVMQNPRHLVRRRGQEARLRCSPMKGHSHVYWYRQLPEEGLKFMVYLQKENIIDESGMPKERFSAEFPKEGPSILRIQQVVRGDSAAYFCASSPFRRLNANTGELFFGEGSRLTVL.